This TCR beta chain was recovered during a study of T-cell memory formation after mild COVID-19. Points from the study as a whole: Contracting CD4+ clones were located mainly in CM and EM, and CD8+ clones in EMRA.

TCRdb independently ran MiXCR on the 5' RACE reads; one entry per CDR3 protein. In the table there are 85,000 to 130,000 distinct CDR3 sequences, 11% of which are singletons. Comments on this clonotype: Its antigen is undetermined. The junction does not match germline at one end; this may be a read error.

The TCR comes from a man between 18 and 35 years old who had mild COVID-19 (a few samples of this study predate the infection). Cell type and time point are not known. Sequenced input: PBMCs or a T cell subset sorted from them (not recorded which).

The CDR3 DNA reads TGTGCCAGCAGTACCTCCCCTAGGGGGGCCCCGGTAAACTTC. The encoded protein is CASSTSPRGAPVNF. V is TRBV11-2 and J is TRBJ2-7; D possibly matches TRBD1 or TRBD2 (6 bases each). The CDR3 length is 14 residues. Germline-derived CDR1 and CDR2 are SGHAT and FQNNGV. Variable domain in full (rest from reference TRBV11-2 and TRBJ2-7): EAGVAQSPRYKIIEKRQSVAFWCNPISGHATLYWYQQILGQGPKLLIQFQNNGVVDDSQLPKDRFSAERLKGVDSTLKIQPAKLEDSAVYLCASSTSPRGAPVNFGPGTRLTVT.